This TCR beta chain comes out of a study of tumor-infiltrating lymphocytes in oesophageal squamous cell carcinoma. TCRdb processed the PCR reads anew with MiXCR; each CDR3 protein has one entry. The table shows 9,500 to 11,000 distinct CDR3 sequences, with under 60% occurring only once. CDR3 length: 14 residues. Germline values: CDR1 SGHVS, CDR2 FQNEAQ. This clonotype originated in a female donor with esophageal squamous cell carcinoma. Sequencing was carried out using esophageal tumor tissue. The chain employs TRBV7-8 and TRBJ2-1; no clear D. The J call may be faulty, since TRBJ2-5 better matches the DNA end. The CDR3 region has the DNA TGTGCCAGCAGCCCAGTGGGCGTACAAGAGACCCAGTACTTC. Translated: CASSPVGVQETQYF.